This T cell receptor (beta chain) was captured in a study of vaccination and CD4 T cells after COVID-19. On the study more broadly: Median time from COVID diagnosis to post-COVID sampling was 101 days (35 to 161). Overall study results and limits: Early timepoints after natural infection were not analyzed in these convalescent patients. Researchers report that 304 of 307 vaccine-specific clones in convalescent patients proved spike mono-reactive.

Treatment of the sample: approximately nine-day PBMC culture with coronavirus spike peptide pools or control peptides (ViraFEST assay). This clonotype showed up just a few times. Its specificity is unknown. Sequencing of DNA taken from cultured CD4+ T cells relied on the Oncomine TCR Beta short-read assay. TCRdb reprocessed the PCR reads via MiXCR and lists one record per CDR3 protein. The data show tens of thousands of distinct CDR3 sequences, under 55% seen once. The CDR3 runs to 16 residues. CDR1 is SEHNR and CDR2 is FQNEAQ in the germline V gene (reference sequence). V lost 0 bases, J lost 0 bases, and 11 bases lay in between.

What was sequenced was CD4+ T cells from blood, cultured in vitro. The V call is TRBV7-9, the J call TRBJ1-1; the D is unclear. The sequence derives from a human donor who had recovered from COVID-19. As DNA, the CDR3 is TGTGCCAGCAGCTTAGCGGCAGGCTCTATGAACACTGAAGCTTTCTTT. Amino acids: CASSLAAGSMNTEAFF.